This TCR beta chain was sequenced for a study of blood T cell repertoires in COVID-19. Per the germline V gene, CDR1 is SGHRS and CDR2 is YFSETQ. Germline trimming cut 0 bases from V and 4 bases from J; bases unmatched to any gene: 6. This CDR3 is 15 amino acids long. Assay: immunoSEQ multiplex PCR; the TCRdb copy retains only in-frame clones and omits some. This sample has roughly 86,000 clones, with about 85% found just once. The sequence came from a woman of 80 years or more with COVID-19, enrolled during active disease. The chain recombines TRBV5-1 with TRBJ2-5; 7 bases agree with TRBD2. Sequenced material: peripheral blood. The CDR3 region has the DNA TGCGCCAGCAGCTTGGTGGCGGGAGTGGGAGAGACCCAGTACTTC. Its translation is CASSLVAGVGETQYF.